This TCR beta chain was captured in a study of blood T cells in healthy people across ages (dated by TCRdb to the mid-2010s). Regarding the complete study: In model experiments, template switching captured about one uniquely barcoded TCR beta cDNA molecule for every two T cells. To avoid experimental bias, donors of different ages were randomly spread across the sequencing lanes. The study measured age-related changes in TCR beta repertoire diversity using deep sequencing normalized with unique cDNA molecular identifiers. The donors were split into four age groups: young (average around 16 years), middle-aged (39), aged (roughly 68) and long-lived (82). The study analyzed two additional independent replicas of 1 million unique cDNA reads from the same blood draw for two donors, one aged 18 to 29 and one aged 80 or older. What the research found in general, with its limitations: Compared with the aged group, the long-lived group had more naive CD4+ T cells, fewer expanded clones and increased TCR diversity, suggesting age selection. Because profiling used bulk unsorted PBMCs, naive and antigen-experienced compartments could not be compared conclusively. The CMV infection status of donors was not known, potentially confounding age-related changes in expanded clonotypes. Estimates of total diversity from one million sequenced T cells were regarded as lower bounds and underestimates. The percentage of naive T cells measured by flow cytometry correlated strongly with observed TCR beta diversity. Observed TCR beta diversity per million T cells fell roughly linearly with age, and a significant reduction was already apparent by age roughly 41.

Systemically healthy Caucasian individuals from Russia, some 36 in total and aged about 6 to 100 years, were included as donors. Roughly 9.5 milliliters of peripheral blood were drawn from each donor into EDTA-treated Vacutainer tubes. Ficoll-Paque density-gradient centrifugation was used to isolate PBMCs, with at least 6 million obtained per sample. Trizol reagent was used to extract total RNA from PBMCs, with at least 6 micrograms per sample. For every donor, an aliquot of PBMCs went through flow cytometry to measure the percentages of naive CD45RAhigh/CD27high T cells. The table lists this clonotype with many counts. Its antigen specificity is not known. Base qualities are not recorded, but no much larger clone differs from it by a single base. The library was generated by 5' RACE. The sequencer was an Illumina HiSeq 2500. A second about 7 to 12 cycle PCR used a sample-barcoded 5' primer and a J-beta primer mix. A template-switch 5' adaptor carrying 12 random nucleotides introduced a unique molecular identifier onto each TCR beta cDNA molecule. Each sample yielded at least 2.5 million CDR3-containing paired-end reads. First-strand cDNA synthesis was performed from all RNA using the Mint cDNA synthesis kit, with priming by a TRBC-specific oligonucleotide. Following uracil-DNA glycosylase treatment, all cDNA underwent a first 18-cycle PCR with the universal primers M1SS and BC2_uni_R. On the study's bioinformatics: Each sample was normalized by randomly selecting 1 million high-quality reads, each carrying a distinct molecular identifier. Instead of being binned into consensus sequences, reads that shared molecular identifiers were thrown out. CDR3 identification, clonotype clustering and error correction used MiTCR with a Q25 quality threshold and the strictest error-elimination algorithm. A nonparametric unseen species model with Euler transformation was used to estimate a lower bound on total TCR beta diversity. TCRdb reprocessed the public reads (quality trimming at Q25 with fastp, clone calling with MiXCR) and kept in-frame beta chains. Identical CDR3 protein sequences are pooled into one entry, listed with their most common genes and DNA. The V and J calls, along with clone size, are taken from TCRdb and not from the paper's own processing. This sample comprises approximately 600,000 distinct CDR3 sequences, around three fifths of them detected only once. The ten top clones hold 30% to 45% of the sample.

What was sequenced was blood. This TCR came from a man aged 60-69 years in good health.

The CDR3 has the sequence CASSLDGTSQETQYF. The bases are TGTGCCAGCAGCTTAGATGGGACGTCACAAGAGACCCAGTACTTC. The V and J segments used are TRBV7-2 and TRBJ2-5; the D gene is tentatively TRBD1 or TRBD2, each matching 5 bases. Reading the germline V gene gives CDR1 SGHTA and CDR2 FQGNSA. Between the V and J ends, shortened by 1 base and 2 bases respectively, the junction contains 11 bases. The CDR3 holds 15 amino acids from the cysteine to the phenylalanine. Only the CDR3 region is kept as DNA, spanning 45 bases read in frame from base 1.